This TCR beta chain was retrieved from a study of blood T cell repertoires in COVID-19. The germline V and J ends were trimmed by 4 bases and 7 bases, with 19 bases remaining between them. Germline lookup yields CDR1 SQVTM and CDR2 ANQGSEA. The CDR3 spans 15 residues. TCRdb's table, derived via immunoSEQ multiplex PCR, lists solely in-frame clones and lacks some. The sample holds roughly 78,000 clones, over 80% seen once. Followed longitudinally, the Seattle patients had been enrolled during active infection. Sequenced sample: peripheral blood. This TCR came from a man in his forties or fifties with COVID-19, enrolled during active disease. The chain recombines TRBV29-1 with TRBJ1-4; TRBD1 is a possible D gene (6 bases). The CDR3 DNA is TGCAGCGTTGTGGGAGGGGACACCGTGGGTGAAAAACTGTTTTTT. Its translation is CSVVGGDTVGEKLFF.